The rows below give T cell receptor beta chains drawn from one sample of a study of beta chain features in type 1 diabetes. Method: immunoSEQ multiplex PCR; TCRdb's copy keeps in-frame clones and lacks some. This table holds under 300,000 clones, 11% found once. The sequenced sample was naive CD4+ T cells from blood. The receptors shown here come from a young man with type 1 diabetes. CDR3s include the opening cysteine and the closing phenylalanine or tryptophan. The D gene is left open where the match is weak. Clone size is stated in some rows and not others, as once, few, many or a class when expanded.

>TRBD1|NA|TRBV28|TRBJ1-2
CASRQGNYGYTF
TGTGCCAGCCGACAGGGGAACTATGGCTACACCTTC
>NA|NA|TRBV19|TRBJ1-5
CATSPPMQSARHSNQPQHF
TGTGCCACTTCTCCCCCCATGCAGTCGGCGAGGCATAGCAATCAGCCCCAGCATTTT
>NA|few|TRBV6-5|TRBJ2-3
CAPKQRGLRADTQYF
TGTGCCCCCAAACAACGCGGGCTTCGGGCAGATACGCAGTATTTT
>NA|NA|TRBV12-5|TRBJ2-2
CASGFLNTGELFF
TGTGCTAGTGGTTTCTTGAACACCGGGGAGCTGTTTTTT
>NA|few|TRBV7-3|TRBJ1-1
CASSLSPGATEAFF
TGTGCCAGCAGCTTATCTCCAGGGGCCACTGAAGCTTTCTTT
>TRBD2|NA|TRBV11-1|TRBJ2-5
CASTAGGETQYF
TGTGCCAGCACGGCGGGAGGGGAGACCCAGTACTTC
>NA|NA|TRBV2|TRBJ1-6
CASKEGISSPLHF
TGTGCCAGCAAAGAGGGCATATCTTCACCCCTCCACTTT
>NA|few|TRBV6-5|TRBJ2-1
CASSQGGEQFF
TGTGCCAGCAGTCAAGGGGGTGAGCAGTTCTTC
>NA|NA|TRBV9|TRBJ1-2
CASSVASQGNYGYTF
TGTGCCAGCAGCGTAGCTAGTCAGGGGAATTATGGCTACACCTTC
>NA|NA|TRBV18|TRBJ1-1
CASSPSDRITEAFF
TGTGCCAGCTCACCATCCGACAGGATCACTGAAGCTTTCTTT
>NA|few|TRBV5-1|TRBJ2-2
CASSLSGNTGELFF
TGCGCCAGCAGCTTGTCAGGGAACACCGGGGAGCTGTTTTTT
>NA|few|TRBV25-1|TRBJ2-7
CASSNPQGQLGYEQYF
TGTGCCAGCAGTAACCCCCAAGGACAGCTGGGCTACGAGCAGTACTTC
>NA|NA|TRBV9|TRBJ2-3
CASSVVALRTDTQYF
TGTGCCAGCAGCGTAGTGGCCCTCCGCACAGATACGCAGTATTTT
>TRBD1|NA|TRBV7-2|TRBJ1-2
CAVHPGQGTLNYGYTF
TGTGCCGTTCACCCGGGACAGGGAACTCTTAACTATGGCTACACCTTC
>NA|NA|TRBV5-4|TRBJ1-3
CASSEQTSSGNTIYF
TGTGCCAGCAGCGAACAGACGAGCTCTGGAAACACCATATATTTT
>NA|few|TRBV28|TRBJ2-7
CASSPPTGRSYEQYF
TGTGCCAGCAGCCCACCGACAGGCCGCTCCTACGAGCAGTACTTC
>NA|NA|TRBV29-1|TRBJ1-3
CSVESGGNTIYF
TGCAGCGTTGAGAGCGGTGGAAACACCATATATTTT
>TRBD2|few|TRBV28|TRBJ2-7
CASSLAASGPYEQYF
TGTGCCAGCAGTTTAGCGGCTAGCGGACCCTACGAGCAGTACTTC
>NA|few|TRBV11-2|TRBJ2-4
CASSSLNRPIAKNIQYF
TGTGCCAGCAGCTCCCTAAACAGGCCCATAGCCAAAAACATTCAGTACTTC
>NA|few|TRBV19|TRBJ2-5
CASSISRATQETQYF
TGTGCCAGTAGTATTTCGAGGGCCACTCAAGAGACCCAGTACTTC
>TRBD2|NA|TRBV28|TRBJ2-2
CASSLIAGGPGGELFF
TGTGCCAGCAGTCTTATAGCGGGGGGGCCCGGCGGGGAGCTGTTTTTT
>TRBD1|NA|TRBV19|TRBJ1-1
CASSKLQGATEAFF
TGTGCCAGTAGTAAACTACAGGGGGCAACTGAAGCTTTCTTT
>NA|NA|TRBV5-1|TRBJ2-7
CASSLQGEATYEQYF
TGCGCCAGCAGCTTGCAGGGGGAGGCTACCTACGAGCAGTACTTC
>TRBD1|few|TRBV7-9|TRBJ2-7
CASSPIGTGSSEQYF
TGTGCCAGCAGCCCCATAGGGACAGGGTCTTCCGAGCAGTACTTC
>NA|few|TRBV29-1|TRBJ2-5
CSVDQGKGETQYF
TGCAGCGTTGATCAGGGGAAGGGGGAGACCCAGTACTTC
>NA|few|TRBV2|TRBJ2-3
CASRRGNTQYF
TGTGCCAGCAGGCGCGGGAATACGCAGTATTTT
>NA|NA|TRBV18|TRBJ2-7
CASSPPGYRIYEQYF
TGTGCCAGCTCACCACCGGGGTACAGGATCTACGAGCAGTACTTC
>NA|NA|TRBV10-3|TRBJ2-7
CAISVRQRAYEQYF
TGTGCCATCAGCGTAAGACAACGAGCCTACGAGCAGTACTTC
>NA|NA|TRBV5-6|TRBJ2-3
CASSWGTPSDTQYF
TGTGCCAGCAGCTGGGGCACCCCCTCAGATACGCAGTATTTT
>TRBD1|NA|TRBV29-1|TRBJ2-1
CSVARDRGYNEQFF
TGCAGCGTAGCCCGGGACAGGGGTTACAATGAGCAGTTCTTC
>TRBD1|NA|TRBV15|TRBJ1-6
CATSRDPTGVGSPLHF
TGTGCCACCAGCAGAGATCCGACAGGGGTAGGCTCACCCCTCCACTTT
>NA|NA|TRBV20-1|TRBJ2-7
CSARPSYEQYF
TGCAGTGCTAGACCTTCCTACGAGCAGTACTTC
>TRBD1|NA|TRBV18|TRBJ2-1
CASSSGTGAPYNEQFF
TGTGCCAGCTCATCCGGGACAGGGGCTCCTTACAATGAGCAGTTCTTC
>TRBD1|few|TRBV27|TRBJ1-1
CASRATGWNTEAFF
TGTGCCAGCAGAGCGACAGGGTGGAACACTGAAGCTTTCTTT
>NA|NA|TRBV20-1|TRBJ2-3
CSPYSPNTQYF
TGCAGTCCTTACTCCCCGAATACGCAGTATTTT
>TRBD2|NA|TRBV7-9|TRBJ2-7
CASSLGPRGTSYEQYF
TGTGCCAGCAGCTTAGGCCCGCGGGGGACCTCCTACGAGCAGTACTTC
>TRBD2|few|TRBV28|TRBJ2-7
CASRVSGNSYEQYF
TGTGCCAGCAGGGTCAGCGGGAACTCCTACGAGCAGTACTTC
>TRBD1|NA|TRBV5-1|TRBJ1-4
CASSRSGQPNEKLFF
TGCGCCAGCAGCCGTTCGGGACAGCCCAATGAAAAACTGTTTTTT
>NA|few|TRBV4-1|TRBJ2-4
CASSRYYAGSGGFHIQYF
TGCGCCAGCAGCCGATATTACGCGGGGTCCGGCGGTTTTCACATTCAGTACTTC
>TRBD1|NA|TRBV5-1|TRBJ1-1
CASSPTGANTEAFF
TGCGCCAGCAGCCCGACAGGGGCGAACACTGAAGCTTTCTTT
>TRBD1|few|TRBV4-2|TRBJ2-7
CASSQDLGTGYEQYF
TGTGCCAGCAGCCAAGATCTTGGGACAGGCTACGAGCAGTACTTC
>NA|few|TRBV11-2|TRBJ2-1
CASSRPVVYNEQFF
TGTGCCAGCAGCCGCCCCGTAGTCTACAATGAGCAGTTCTTC
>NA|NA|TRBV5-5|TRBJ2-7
CASSNRLFYEQYF
TGTGCCAGCAGCAACCGACTGTTCTACGAGCAGTACTTC
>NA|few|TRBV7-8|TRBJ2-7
CASSLEDSLPEYF
TGTGCCAGCAGCCTCGAGGACAGCCTCCCCGAGTACTTC
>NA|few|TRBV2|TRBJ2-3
CASSVDSSTDTQYF
TGTGCCAGCAGTGTAGATAGCAGCACAGATACGCAGTATTTT
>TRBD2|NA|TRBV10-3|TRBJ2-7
CASGTSGTYEQYF
TGTGCCAGCGGGACTAGCGGAACCTACGAGCAGTACTTC
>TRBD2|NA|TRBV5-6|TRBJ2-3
CASSLDGGGGDTQYF
TGTGCCAGCAGCTTGGACGGCGGGGGGGGAGATACGCAGTATTTT
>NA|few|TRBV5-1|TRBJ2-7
CASSLGGTSSSYEQYF
TGCGCCAGCAGCTTGGGAGGGACTTCGAGCTCCTACGAGCAGTACTTC
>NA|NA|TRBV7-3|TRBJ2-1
CASSLWRNNEQFF
TGTGCCAGCAGCTTATGGAGGAACAATGAGCAGTTCTTC
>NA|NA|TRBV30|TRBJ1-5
CAWSFGGVSQPQHF
TGTGCCTGGAGTTTCGGGGGGGTGAGTCAGCCCCAGCATTTT
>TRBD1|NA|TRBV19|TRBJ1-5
CASSSDRGLGQPQHF
TGTGCCAGTAGTTCGGACAGGGGGCTGGGTCAGCCCCAGCATTTT
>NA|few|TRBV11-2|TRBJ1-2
CASSLERANYGYTF
TGTGCCAGCAGCTTAGAGAGAGCTAACTATGGCTACACCTTC
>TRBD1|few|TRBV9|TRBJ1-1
CASSPTGTGVTEAFF
TGTGCCAGCAGCCCGACCGGGACAGGGGTGACTGAAGCTTTCTTT
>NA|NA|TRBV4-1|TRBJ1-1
CASSQDGQPLNTEAFF
TGCGCCAGCAGCCAAGATGGGCAGCCCCTGAACACTGAAGCTTTCTTT
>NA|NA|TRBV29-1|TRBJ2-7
CSVEYGRVYEQYF
TGCAGCGTTGAATACGGTCGAGTCTACGAGCAGTACTTC
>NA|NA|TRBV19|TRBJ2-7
CASSRSSVNSYEQYF
TGTGCCAGTAGTCGGTCTTCGGTCAACTCCTACGAGCAGTACTTC
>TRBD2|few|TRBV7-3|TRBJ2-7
CASSLRCLAGAYEQYF
TGTGCCAGCAGCTTACGGTGTTTAGCGGGGGCATACGAGCAGTACTTC
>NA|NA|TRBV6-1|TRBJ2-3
CASSEFLTGPRTDTQYF
TGTGCCAGCAGTGAATTTTTGACAGGCCCCCGCACAGATACGCAGTATTTT
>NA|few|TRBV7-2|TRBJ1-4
CASSLLATNEKLFF
TGTGCCAGCAGCCTCCTAGCCACTAATGAAAAACTGTTTTTT